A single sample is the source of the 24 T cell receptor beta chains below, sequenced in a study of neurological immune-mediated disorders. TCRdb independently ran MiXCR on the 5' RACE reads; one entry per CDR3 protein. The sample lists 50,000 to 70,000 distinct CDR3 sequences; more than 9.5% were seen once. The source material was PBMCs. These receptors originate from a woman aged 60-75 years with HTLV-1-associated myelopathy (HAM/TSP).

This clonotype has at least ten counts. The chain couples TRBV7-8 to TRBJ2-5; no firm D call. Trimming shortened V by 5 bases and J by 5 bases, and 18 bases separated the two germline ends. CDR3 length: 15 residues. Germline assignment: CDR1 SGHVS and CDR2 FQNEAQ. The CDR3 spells CASSAPGPTSETQYF. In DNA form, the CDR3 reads TGTGCCAGCAGCGCCCCGGGCCCCACGTCGGAGACCCAGTACTTC.

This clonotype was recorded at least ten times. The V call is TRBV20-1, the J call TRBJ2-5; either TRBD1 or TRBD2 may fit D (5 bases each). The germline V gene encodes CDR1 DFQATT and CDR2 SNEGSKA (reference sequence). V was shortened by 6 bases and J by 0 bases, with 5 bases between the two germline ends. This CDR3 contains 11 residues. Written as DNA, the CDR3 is TGCAGTGCGGGACACCAAGAGACCCAGTACTTC. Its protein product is CSAGHQETQYF.

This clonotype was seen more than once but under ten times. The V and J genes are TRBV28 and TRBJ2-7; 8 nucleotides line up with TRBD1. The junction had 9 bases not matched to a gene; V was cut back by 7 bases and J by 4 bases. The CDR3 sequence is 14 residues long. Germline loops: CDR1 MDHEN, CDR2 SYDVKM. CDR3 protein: CASTWGQVPYEQYF. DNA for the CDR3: TGTGCCAGCACTTGGGGACAGGTGCCTTACGAGCAGTACTTC.

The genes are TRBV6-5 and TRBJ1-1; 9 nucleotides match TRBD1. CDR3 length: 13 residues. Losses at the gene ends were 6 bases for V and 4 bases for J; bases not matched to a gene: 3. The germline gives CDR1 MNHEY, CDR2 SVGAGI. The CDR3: CASSTGGGTEAFF. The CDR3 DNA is TGTGCCAGCAGCACAGGGGGCGGCACTGAAGCTTTCTTT.

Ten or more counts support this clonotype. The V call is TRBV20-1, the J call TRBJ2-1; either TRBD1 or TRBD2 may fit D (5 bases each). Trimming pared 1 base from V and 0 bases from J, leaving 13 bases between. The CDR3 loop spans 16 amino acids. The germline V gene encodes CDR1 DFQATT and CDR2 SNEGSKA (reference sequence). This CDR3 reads CSARAVKGSSYNEQFF. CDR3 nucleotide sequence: TGCAGTGCTAGAGCGGTGAAGGGGAGCTCCTACAATGAGCAGTTCTTC.

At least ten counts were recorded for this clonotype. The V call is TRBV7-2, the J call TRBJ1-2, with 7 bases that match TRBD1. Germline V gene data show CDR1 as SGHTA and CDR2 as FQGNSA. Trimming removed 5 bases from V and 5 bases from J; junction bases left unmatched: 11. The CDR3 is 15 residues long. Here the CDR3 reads CASSLPGGDSYGYTF. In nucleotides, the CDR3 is TGTGCCAGCAGCCTCCCGGGGGGGGACAGTTATGGCTACACCTTC.

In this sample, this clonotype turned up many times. The CDR3 bases are TGTGCCAGCAGCCAAGATGCGGGCGGCCACAATGAGCAGTTCTTC. Protein: CASSQDAGGHNEQFF. The chain recombines TRBV3-1 with TRBJ2-1; tentative D call: TRBD2 (5 bases). Germline assignment: CDR1 LGHDT and CDR2 YNNKEL (reference sequence). The CDR3 length is 15 residues. V lost 0 bases and J 5 bases, leaving 11 bases between the germline ends.

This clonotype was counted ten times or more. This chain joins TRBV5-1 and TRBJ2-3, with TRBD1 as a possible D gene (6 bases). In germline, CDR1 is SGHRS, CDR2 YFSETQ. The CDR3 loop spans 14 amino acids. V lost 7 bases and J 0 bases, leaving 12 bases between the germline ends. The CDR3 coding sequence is TGCGCCAGCGGAAATACAGGGAGCACAGATACGCAGTATTTT. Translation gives CASGNTGSTDTQYF.

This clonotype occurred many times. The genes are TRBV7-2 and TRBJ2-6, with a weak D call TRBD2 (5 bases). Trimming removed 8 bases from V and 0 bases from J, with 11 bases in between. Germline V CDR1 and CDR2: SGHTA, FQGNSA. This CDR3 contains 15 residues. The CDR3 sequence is CASVRAGSGANVLTF. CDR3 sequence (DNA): TGTGCCAGCGTGAGGGCCGGCTCTGGGGCCAACGTCCTGACTTTC.

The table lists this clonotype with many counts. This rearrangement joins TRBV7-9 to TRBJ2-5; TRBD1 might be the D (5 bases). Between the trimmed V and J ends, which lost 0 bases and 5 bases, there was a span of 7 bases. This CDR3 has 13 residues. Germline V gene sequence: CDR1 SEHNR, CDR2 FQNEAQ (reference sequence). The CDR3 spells CASSLAGAETQYF. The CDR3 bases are TGTGCCAGCAGCTTAGCAGGGGCGGAGACCCAGTACTTC. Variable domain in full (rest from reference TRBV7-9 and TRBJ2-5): DTGVSQNPRHKITKRGQNVTFRCDPISEHNRLYWYRQTLGQGPEFLTYFQNEAQLEKSRLLSDRFSAERPKGSFSTLEIQRTEQGDSAMYLCASSLAGAETQYFGPGTRLLVL.

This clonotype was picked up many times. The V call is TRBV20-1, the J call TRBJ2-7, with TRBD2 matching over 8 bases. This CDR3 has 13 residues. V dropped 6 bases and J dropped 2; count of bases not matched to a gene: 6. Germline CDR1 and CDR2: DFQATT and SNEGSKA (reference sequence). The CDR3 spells CSAISGKPYEQYF. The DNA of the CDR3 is TGCAGTGCCATTAGCGGGAAGCCCTACGAGCAGTACTTC.

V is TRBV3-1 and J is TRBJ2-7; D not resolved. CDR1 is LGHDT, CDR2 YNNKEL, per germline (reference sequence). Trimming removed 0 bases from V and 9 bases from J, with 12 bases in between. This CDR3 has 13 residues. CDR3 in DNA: TGTGCCAGCAGCCAAGAACTGACGGAATTGCAGTACTTC. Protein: CASSQELTELQYF.

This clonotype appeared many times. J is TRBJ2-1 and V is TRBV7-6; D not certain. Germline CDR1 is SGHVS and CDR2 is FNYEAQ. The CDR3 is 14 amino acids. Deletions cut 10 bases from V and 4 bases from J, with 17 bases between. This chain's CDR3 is CATQPPGLYNEQFF. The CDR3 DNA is TGTGCCACCCAGCCCCCGGGTTTATACAATGAGCAGTTCTTC. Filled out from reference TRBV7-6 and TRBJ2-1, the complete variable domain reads GAGVSQSPRYKVTKRGQDVALRCDPISGHVSLYWYRQALGQGPEFLTYFNYEAQQDKSGLPNDRFSAERPEGSISTLTIQRTEQRDSAMYRCATQPPGLYNEQFFGPGTRLTVL.

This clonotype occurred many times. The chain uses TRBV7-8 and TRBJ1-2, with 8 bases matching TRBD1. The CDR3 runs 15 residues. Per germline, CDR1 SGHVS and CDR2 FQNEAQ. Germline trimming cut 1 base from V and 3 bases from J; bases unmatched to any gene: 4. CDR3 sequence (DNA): TGTGCCAGCAGCTTAGGACAGGGGTTGGACTATGGCTACACCTTC. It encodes CASSLGQGLDYGYTF.

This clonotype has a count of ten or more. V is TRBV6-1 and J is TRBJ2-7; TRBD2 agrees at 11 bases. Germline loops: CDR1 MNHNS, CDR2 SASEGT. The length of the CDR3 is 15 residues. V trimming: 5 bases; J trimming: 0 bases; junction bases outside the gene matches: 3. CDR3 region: CASSWTSGYSYEQYF. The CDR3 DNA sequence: TGTGCCAGCAGTTGGACTAGCGGGTACTCCTACGAGCAGTACTTC.

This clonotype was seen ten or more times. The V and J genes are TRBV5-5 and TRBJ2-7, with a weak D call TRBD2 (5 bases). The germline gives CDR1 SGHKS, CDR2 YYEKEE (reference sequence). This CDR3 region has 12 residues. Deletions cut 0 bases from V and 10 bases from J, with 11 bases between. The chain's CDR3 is CASSLGGPLQYF. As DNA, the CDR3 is TGTGCCAGCAGCTTGGGAGGGCCGTTACAGTACTTC.

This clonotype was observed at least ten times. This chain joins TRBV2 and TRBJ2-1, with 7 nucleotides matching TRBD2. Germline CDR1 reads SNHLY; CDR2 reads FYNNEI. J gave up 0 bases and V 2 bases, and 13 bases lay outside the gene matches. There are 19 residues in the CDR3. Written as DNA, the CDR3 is TGTGCCAGCAGTGAAAGTCTAGCGGATGTTATACTCTCCTACAATGAGCAGTTCTTC. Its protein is CASSESLADVILSYNEQFF.

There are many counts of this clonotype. Written as DNA, the CDR3 is TGCGCCAGCAGCCAAGTCCCGGGTCTAGGCAATGAGCAGTTCTTC. It translates to CASSQVPGLGNEQFF. V is TRBV4-1 and J is TRBJ2-1; D unclear. Trimming shortened V by 1 base and J by 6 bases, and 13 bases separated the two germline ends. CDR3 length: 15 amino acids. Germline-derived CDR1 and CDR2 are MGHRA and YSYEKL.

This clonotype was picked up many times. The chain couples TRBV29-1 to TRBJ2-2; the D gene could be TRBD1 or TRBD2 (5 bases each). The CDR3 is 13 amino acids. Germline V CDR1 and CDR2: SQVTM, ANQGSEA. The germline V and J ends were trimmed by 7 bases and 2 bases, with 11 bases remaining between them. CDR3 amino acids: CSGCWDNTGELFF. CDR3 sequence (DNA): TGCAGCGGTTGTTGGGACAACACCGGGGAGCTGTTTTTT.

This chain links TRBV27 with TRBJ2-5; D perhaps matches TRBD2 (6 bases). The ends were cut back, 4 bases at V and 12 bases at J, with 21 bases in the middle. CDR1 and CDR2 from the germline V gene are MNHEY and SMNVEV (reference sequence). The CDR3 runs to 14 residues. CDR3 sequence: CASSSPTSPSVKYF. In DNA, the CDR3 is TGTGCCAGCAGTTCGCCGACTAGTCCATCAGTCAAGTACTTC.

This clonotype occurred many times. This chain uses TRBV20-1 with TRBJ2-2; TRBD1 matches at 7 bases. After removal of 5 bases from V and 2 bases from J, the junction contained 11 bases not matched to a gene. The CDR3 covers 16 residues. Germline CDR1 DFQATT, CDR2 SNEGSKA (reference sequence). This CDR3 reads CSASPGTALNTGELFF. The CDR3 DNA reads TGCAGTGCTTCCCCCGGGACAGCATTAAACACCGGGGAGCTGTTTTTT.

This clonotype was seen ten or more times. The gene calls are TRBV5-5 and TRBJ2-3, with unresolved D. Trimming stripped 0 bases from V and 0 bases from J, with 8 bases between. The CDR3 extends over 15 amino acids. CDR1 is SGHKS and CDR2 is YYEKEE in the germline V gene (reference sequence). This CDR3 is CASSLDVISTDTQYF. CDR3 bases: TGTGCCAGCAGCTTGGACGTTATTAGCACAGATACGCAGTATTTT.

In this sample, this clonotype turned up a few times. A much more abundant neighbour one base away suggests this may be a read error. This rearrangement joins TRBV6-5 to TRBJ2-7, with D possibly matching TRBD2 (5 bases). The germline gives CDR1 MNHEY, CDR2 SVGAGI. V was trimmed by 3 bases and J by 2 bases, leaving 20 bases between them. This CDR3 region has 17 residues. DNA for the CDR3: TGTGCCAGCAGTTATTCTATCGGCGGATCCGGGACCTACGAGCAGTACTTC. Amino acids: CASSYSIGGSGTYEQYF.

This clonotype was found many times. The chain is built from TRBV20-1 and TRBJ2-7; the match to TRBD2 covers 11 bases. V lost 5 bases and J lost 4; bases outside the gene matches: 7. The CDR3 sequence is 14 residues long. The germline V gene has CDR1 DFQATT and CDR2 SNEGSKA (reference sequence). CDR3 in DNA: TGCAGTGCTCCTTCCGGGACTAGCGGATACGAGCAGTACTTC. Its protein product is CSAPSGTSGYEQYF.